The 10 T cell receptor beta chains in this list originate from one sample, sequenced in a study of T cell responses to AZD1222 COVID-19 vaccine. Produced via immunoSEQ multiplex PCR; TCRdb's table is partial and in-frame only. The sample consists of under 80,000 clones, 80% to 85% of them appearing once. Sequencing used peripheral blood, obtained on day 0 of AZD1222 vaccination. The source is an adult in good health.

V and J are TRBV24-1 and TRBJ2-1, with TRBD2 matching over 11 bases. CDR1 is KGHDR and CDR2 is SFDVKD in the germline V gene. V was pared by 4 bases and J by 0 bases, with 4 bases of the junction left unmatched. The CDR3 covers 17 residues. This CDR3 is CATSDPSGGNSYNEQFF. The CDR3 nucleotides read TGTGCCACCAGTGACCCTAGCGGGGGGAACTCCTACAATGAGCAGTTCTTC.

The rearrangement uses TRBV7-2 and TRBJ1-5; the D gene is possibly TRBD1 (5 bases). Per germline, CDR1 SGHTA and CDR2 FQGNSA. This CDR3 region has 15 residues. Trimming cost V 5 bases and J 4 bases, with 15 bases left between them. In DNA form, the CDR3 reads TGTGCCAGCAGCGCACCGGGACTGTCGAATCAGCCCCAGCATTTT. As protein: CASSAPGLSNQPQHF.

The chain links TRBV28 to TRBJ2-2, with 8 bases that match TRBD2. CDR1 and CDR2 from the germline V gene are MDHEN and SYDVKM. This CDR3 comprises 18 residues. Trimming removed 6 bases from V and 0 bases from J; junction bases left unmatched: 12. For the CDR3, the DNA is TGTGCCAGCAGCTCCGGACTAGCCGTAGCCGCGAACACCGGGGAGCTGTTTTTT. Protein: CASSSGLAVAANTGELFF.

The CDR3 bases are TGTGCCAGTAAGCAGGGGTACTCTGGAAACACCATATATTTT. Its translation: CASKQGYSGNTIYF. The chain carries TRBV19 and TRBJ1-3; maybe TRBD1 (6 bases). From germline, CDR1 is LNHDA and CDR2 SQIVND (reference sequence). The CDR3 runs to 14 residues. Trimming took off 7 bases at V and 0 bases at J, with 10 bases between the two ends. The complete variable domain, with remaining parts taken from reference TRBV19 and TRBJ1-3, reads DGGITQSPKYLFRKEGQNVTLSCEQNLNHDAMYWYRQDPGQGLRLIYYSQIVNDFQKGDIAEGYSVSREKKESFPLTVTSAQKNPTAFYLCASKQGYSGNTIYFGEGSWLTVV.

The J gene is TRBJ2-1, the V gene TRBV7-2; 12 bases are shared with TRBD1. J gave up 8 bases and V 5 bases, and 4 bases lay outside the gene matches. The V gene's germline CDR1 is SGHTA and CDR2 FQGNSA. This CDR3 comprises 14 residues. In DNA form, the CDR3 reads TGTGCCAGCAGCCGGGACAGGGGGCGGGATGAGCAGTTCTTC. Translation: CASSRDRGRDEQFF.

This clone was seen a few times. The genes are TRBV7-2 and TRBJ1-6; TRBD1 is a possible D gene (5 bases). Trimming shortened V by 5 bases and J by 5 bases, and 10 bases separated the two germline ends. Germline V CDR1 and CDR2: SGHTA, FQGNSA. The CDR3 length is 14 residues. Here the CDR3 DNA reads TGTGCCAGCAGCCAGGGACTGGATAATTCACCCCTCCACTTT. This encodes CASSQGLDNSPLHF.

The chain recombines TRBV28 with TRBJ1-1; 9 bases agree with TRBD1. Per the germline V gene, CDR1 is MDHEN and CDR2 is SYDVKM. V was pared by 6 bases and J by 4 bases, with 18 bases of the junction left unmatched. This CDR3 is 18 amino acids long. The CDR3 is CASRTGLLGTGWGTEAFF. The CDR3 bases are TGTGCCAGCAGAACTGGGCTCCTTGGGACAGGGTGGGGCACTGAAGCTTTCTTT.

CDR3 DNA: TGTGCCAGCAGTTTAGTAGCGGGGGGGCCGCATGAGCAGTTCTTC. Its translation is CASSLVAGGPHEQFF. The chain uses TRBV27 and TRBJ2-1; 11 bases are a match to TRBD2. Trimming removed 2 bases from V and 8 bases from J; junction bases left unmatched: 5. The CDR3 spans 15 residues. Germline V gene sequence: CDR1 MNHEY, CDR2 SMNVEV (reference sequence).

CDR3 in amino acids: CASSYLFDGRQPQHF. The CDR3 coding sequence is TGTGCCAGCAGTTACCTTTTCGACGGGAGGCAGCCCCAGCATTTT. The chain is built from TRBV6-2 or TRBV6-3 and TRBJ1-5; unclear D gene. Trimming shortened V by 2 bases and J by 7 bases, and 15 bases separated the two germline ends. Germline V CDR1 and CDR2: MNHEY, SVGEGT. The CDR3 is made up of 15 amino acids.

The V gene is TRBV28, the J gene TRBJ2-5, with 9 bases lining up with TRBD2. Germline CDR1 MDHEN, CDR2 SYDVKM. The CDR3 spans 16 residues. Unmatched junction bases numbered 12, after V lost 5 bases and J lost 5 bases. The CDR3 here is CASSPRPASGEETQYF. The CDR3 coding sequence is TGTGCCAGCAGTCCCCGTCCGGCTAGCGGGGAGGAGACCCAGTACTTC.